These 22 T cell receptor beta chains share one sample of origin, sequenced in a study of cytomegalovirus exposure and HLA in healthy donors. The PCR used 60 Vbeta and 13 Jbeta primers. Data came from immunoSEQ multiplex PCR; TCRdb stores just in-frame clones and leaves some out. Of about 140,000 clones listed, 73% are singletons. The sequenced material came from PBMCs. The receptors were sampled from a middle-aged woman in good health and CMV-seronegative.

The chain links TRBV7-2 to TRBJ2-1; TRBD1 aligns across 11 bases. The CDR3 has 14 residues. V lost 5 bases and J lost 4; bases outside the gene matches: 1. CDR1 and CDR2 from the germline V gene are SGHTA and FQGNSA. CDR3 sequence: CASSRDRGYNEQFF. The DNA of the CDR3 is TGTGCCAGCAGCAGGGACAGGGGGTACAATGAGCAGTTCTTC. Supplemented by reference TRBV7-2 and TRBJ2-1, the full variable domain reads GAGVSQSPSNKVTEKGKDVELRCDPISGHTALYWYRQSLGQGLEFLIYFQGNSAPDKSGLPSDRFSAERTGGSVSTLTIQRTQQEDSAVYLCASSRDRGYNEQFFGPGTRLTVL.

The rearrangement links TRBV19 to TRBJ2-1; D perhaps matches TRBD2 (7 bases). CDR1 is LNHDA, CDR2 SQIVND, per germline (reference sequence). The CDR3 contains 15 residues. Deletions cut 3 bases from V and 7 bases from J, with 16 bases between. The CDR3 bases are TGTGCCAGTAGTATCCGGGGAGGGGGGCGGAATGAGCAGTTCTTC. Translation: CASSIRGGGRNEQFF.

The V and J genes are TRBV19 and TRBJ1-5; TRBD1 aligns across 7 bases. CDR1 is LNHDA, CDR2 SQIVND, per germline (reference sequence). The V gene end was trimmed by 4 bases and the J gene end by 7 bases; junction bases not matched to a gene: 4. CDR3 size: 13 residues. The CDR3: CASSTDRVQPQHF. CDR3 in DNA: TGTGCCAGTAGTACCGACAGGGTCCAGCCCCAGCATTTT.

V usage is TRBV9 and J usage is TRBJ2-3; 8 positions agree with TRBD2. The germline V gene encodes CDR1 SGDLS and CDR2 YYNGEE. The CDR3 length is 16 residues. V was clipped by 0 bases and J by 4 bases; unmatched bases: 7. CDR3 in DNA: TGTGCCAGCAGCGTAGACGGCGGGGGGCTTCCAGATACGCAGTATTTT. Translation gives CASSVDGGGLPDTQYF.

The rearrangement uses TRBV5-1 and TRBJ2-1; TRBD1 might be the D (6 bases). This CDR3 has 16 amino acids. Germline V gene data show CDR1 as SGHRS and CDR2 as YFSETQ. Trimming pared 2 bases from V and 2 bases from J, leaving 14 bases between. CDR3 in DNA: TGCGCCAGCAGCTTAGGGGCGACAGGACCCTACAATGAGCAGTTCTTC. Protein: CASSLGATGPYNEQFF.

V and J are TRBV5-1 and TRBJ2-6; D is uncertain. This CDR3 is 15 amino acids long. The V and J ends lost 0 bases and 0 bases respectively, with 4 bases between them. Germline CDR1 and CDR2: SGHRS and YFSETQ. The CDR3 bases are TGCGCCAGCAGCTTGGGTAACTCTGGGGCCAACGTCCTGACTTTC. Translation gives CASSLGNSGANVLTF.

V is TRBV7-2 and J is TRBJ2-5, with 9 bases lining up with TRBD2. Germline CDR1 SGHTA, CDR2 FQGNSA. V was pared by 1 base and J by 2 bases, with 11 bases of the junction left unmatched. The CDR3 is made up of 18 amino acids. This chain's CDR3 is CASSLVGSGGGEQETQYF. The CDR3 DNA follows: TGTGCCAGCAGCTTAGTGGGATCTGGCGGGGGGGAACAAGAGACCCAGTACTTC. Filled out from reference TRBV7-2 and TRBJ2-5, the complete variable domain reads GAGVSQSPSNKVTEKGKDVELRCDPISGHTALYWYRQSLGQGLEFLIYFQGNSAPDKSGLPSDRFSAERTGGSVSTLTIQRTQQEDSAVYLCASSLVGSGGGEQETQYFGPGTRLLVL.

The genes are TRBV9 and TRBJ1-3, with D perhaps matching TRBD1 (5 bases). Trimming removed 0 bases from V and 4 bases from J, with 8 bases in between. Germline values: CDR1 SGDLS, CDR2 YYNGEE. CDR3 size: 14 residues. CDR3 nucleotide sequence: TGTGCCAGCAGCGTAGAGGGGCACGGAAACACCATATATTTT. It specifies CASSVEGHGNTIYF. The complete variable domain, with remaining parts taken from reference TRBV9 and TRBJ1-3, reads DSGVTQTPKHLITATGQRVTLRCSPRSGDLSVYWYQQSLDQGLQFLIQYYNGEERAKGNILERFSAQQFPDLHSELNLSSLELGDSALYFCASSVEGHGNTIYFGEGSWLTVV.

The chain combines TRBV27 with TRBJ2-7; the match to TRBD1 covers 7 bases. From germline, CDR1 is MNHEY and CDR2 SMNVEV (reference sequence). The CDR3 has 16 amino acids. The V gene end was trimmed by 3 bases and the J gene end by 5 bases; junction bases not matched to a gene: 13. CDR3 loop: CASSFSPDRRDHEQYF. CDR3 nucleotide sequence: TGTGCCAGCAGTTTTTCCCCGGACAGGAGAGACCACGAGCAGTACTTC.

This clone was found once. The rearrangement joins TRBV2 to TRBJ2-3, with D possibly being TRBD2 (5 bases). This CDR3 has 16 amino acids. Per the germline V gene, CDR1 is SNHLY and CDR2 is FYNNEI. The V and J ends lost 6 bases and 6 bases respectively, with 22 bases between them. CDR3 protein: CASRERPGIGSDTQYF. CDR3 sequence (DNA): TGTGCCAGCAGGGAAAGGCCGGGGATTGGGTCTGATACGCAGTATTTT.

This clone was counted once. This rearrangement joins TRBV10-3 to TRBJ1-2; 8 bases align to TRBD1. Germline V gene sequence: CDR1 ENHRY, CDR2 SYGVKD. The CDR3 has 13 residues. V was pared by 6 bases and J by 8 bases, with 8 bases of the junction left unmatched. In DNA form, the CDR3 reads TGTGCCATCAGGGACAGGGACTATGCGGGCTACACCTTC. Amino acids: CAIRDRDYAGYTF.

This clone was seen just once. The rearrangement uses TRBV5-1 and TRBJ1-2; D ambiguous. Per the germline V gene, CDR1 is SGHRS and CDR2 is YFSETQ. This CDR3 region has 13 residues. V dropped 1 base and J dropped 3 bases, with 7 bases sitting between them. The CDR3 nucleotides are TGCGCCAGCAGCTTGCAGGCAGACTATGGCTACACCTTC. This codes for CASSLQADYGYTF. Variable domain in full (rest from reference TRBV5-1 and TRBJ1-2): KAGVTQTPRYLIKTRGQQVTLSCSPISGHRSVSWYQQTPGQGLQFLFEYFSETQRNKGNFPGRFSGRQFSNSRSEMNVSTLELGDSALYLCASSLQADYGYTFGSGTRLTVV.

The chain has TRBV14 and TRBJ2-1, with D hard to call. CDR3 size: 13 residues. Germline lookup yields CDR1 SGHDN and CDR2 FVKESK. The V and J ends lost 4 bases and 1 base respectively, with 5 bases between them. In nucleotides, the CDR3 is TGTGCCAGCAGCCCAGGATCCTACAATGAGCAGTTCTTC. Its protein is CASSPGSYNEQFF.

This clone occurred a few times. This chain connects TRBV5-1 to TRBJ1-6; D not resolved. Trimming took 4 bases from V and 4 from J, leaving 9 bases between them. The CDR3 runs to 14 residues. Germline-derived CDR1 and CDR2 are SGHRS and YFSETQ. The CDR3 nucleotides read TGCGCCAGCAGCAGTACGGGGTATAATTCACCCCTCCACTTT. Translation: CASSSTGYNSPLHF.

The chain uses TRBV18 and TRBJ2-5; 11 bases are a match to TRBD1. Germline V gives CDR1 KGHSH, CDR2 LQKENI. This CDR3 has 15 residues. The V gene end was trimmed by 2 bases and the J gene end by 1 base; junction bases not matched to a gene: 0. The CDR3 DNA reads TGTGCCAGCTCACCAGGGACAGGGGGCCAAGAGACCCAGTACTTC. It codes for CASSPGTGGQETQYF.

This clone has just a few counts. The V and J genes are TRBV5-6 and TRBJ2-2; no clear D. Germline V gene data show CDR1 as SGHDT and CDR2 as YYEEEE. The CDR3 has 13 amino acids. Trimming removed 0 bases from V and 8 bases from J, with 8 bases in between. CDR3 in DNA: TGTGCCAGCAGCTTGGGGGCATCGGGGGAGCTGTTTTTT. Protein: CASSLGASGELFF.

The chain carries TRBV21-1 and TRBJ2-7; the D call TRBD2 from the table was never checked on the DNA. TRBV21-1 is a pseudogene segment. This CDR3 contains 17 residues. The CDR3 spells CASSKALRDWSSYEQYF. As DNA, the CDR3 is TGTGCCAGCAGCAAAGCGCTCCGAGACTGGAGCTCCTACGAGCAGTACTTC.

CDR3: CASSLKLNTEAFF. DNA of the CDR3: TGTGCCAGCAGTTTAAAGCTGAACACTGAAGCTTTCTTT. This chain links TRBV27 with TRBJ1-1, with no clear D. This CDR3 region has 13 residues. V lost 2 bases to trimming and J lost 0 bases, with 4 bases between them. CDR1 MNHEY and CDR2 SMNVEV come from the germline V gene (reference sequence).

The chain couples TRBV7-6 to TRBJ2-3; no reliable D call. CDR3 length: 16 residues. Looked up from germline, CDR1 is SGHVS and CDR2 is FNYEAQ. V lost 4 bases, J lost 0 bases, and 14 bases lay in between. The CDR3 DNA sequence: TGTGCCAGCAGCTCTTATCGTACGACTAGCACAGATACGCAGTATTTT. This gives the protein CASSSYRTTSTDTQYF.

J is TRBJ2-5 and V is TRBV6-6, with TRBD1 identical over 7 bases. The V segment lost 7 bases and the J segment 3 bases; nucleotides outside the gene matches: 2. CDR1 and CDR2 (germline): MNHNY, SVGAGI (reference sequence). This CDR3 spans 12 amino acids. In nucleotides, the CDR3 is TGTGCCAGCACCGGACAGGAAGAGACCCAGTACTTC. Translating it yields CASTGQEETQYF.

The chain uses TRBV19 and TRBJ2-5, with 9 bases identical to TRBD2. The CDR3 consists of 14 residues. From germline, CDR1 is LNHDA and CDR2 SQIVND (reference sequence). With 8 bases clipped from V and 5 bases from J, the junction kept 9 bases outside the gene matches. CDR3: CASQKAGGGETQYF. DNA of the CDR3: TGTGCCAGTCAAAAAGCGGGGGGCGGTGAGACCCAGTACTTC.

This clone was counted a few times. The chain is built from TRBV2 and TRBJ1-2; 8 bases align to TRBD1. Germline loops: CDR1 SNHLY, CDR2 FYNNEI. V trimming: 3 bases; J trimming: 8 bases; junction bases outside the gene matches: 5. CDR3 size: 13 residues. The chain's CDR3 is CASSDETGDGYTF. In DNA, the CDR3 is TGTGCCAGCAGTGATGAGACAGGGGACGGCTACACCTTC.